The 27 T cell receptor beta chains below come from one sample, sequenced in a study of blood T cell repertoires in COVID-19. The method was immunoSEQ multiplex PCR; TCRdb's version includes in-frame clones alone and lacks a portion of them. The table has fewer than 250,000 clones, around 89% seen once. The sample taken for sequencing was PBMCs or T cells enriched from blood (not recorded which). These receptors were collected from a woman in her late teens or twenties who had recovered from COVID-19.

The chain employs TRBV12-3 or TRBV12-4 and TRBJ1-2; D is possibly TRBD1 (6 bases). V was pared by 10 bases and J by 6 bases, with 18 bases between. The CDR3 length is 13 residues. The CDR3 DNA follows: TGTGCCACAACATTACAGGGCATAGATGGCTACACCTTC. Translation gives CATTLQGIDGYTF.

The CDR3 here is CASSAGSGFGYEQYF. Here the CDR3 DNA reads TGTGCCAGCAGCGCCGGTTCGGGTTTCGGCTACGAGCAGTACTTC. The chain uses TRBV7-7 and TRBJ2-7; no firm D call. The CDR3 contains 15 residues. Trimming left V 5 bases short and J 3 bases short, with 17 bases between. CDR1 and CDR2 from the germline V gene are SSHAT and FNYEAQ (reference sequence).

The gene calls are TRBV9 and TRBJ2-7, with D perhaps matching TRBD1 (6 bases). Trimming took off 3 bases at V and 3 bases at J, with 19 bases between the two ends. The CDR3 sequence is 16 residues long. Looked up from germline, CDR1 is SGDLS and CDR2 is YYNGEE. The CDR3 loop is CASSAGGQSLGYEQYF. DNA for the CDR3: TGTGCCAGCAGCGCCGGCGGACAGTCGCTGGGCTACGAGCAGTACTTC. Full variable domain (missing parts from reference TRBV9 and TRBJ2-7): DSGVTQTPKHLITATGQRVTLRCSPRSGDLSVYWYQQSLDQGLQFLIQYYNGEERAKGNILERFSAQQFPDLHSELNLSSLELGDSALYFCASSAGGQSLGYEQYFGPGTRLTVT.

CDR3 amino acids: CASSLGGGTQYF. CDR3 DNA: TGTGCCAGCAGTTTAGGGGGAGGTACGCAGTATTTT. The chain carries TRBV28 and TRBJ2-3; maybe TRBD2 (6 bases). Germline loops: CDR1 MDHEN, CDR2 SYDVKM. V shed 2 bases and J shed 8 bases, with 8 bases lying between them. This CDR3 has 12 residues.

The rearrangement uses TRBV21-1 and TRBJ1-2; no DNA check was done on the table's D call, TRBD1. TRBV21-1 is noted as a pseudogene. The length of the CDR3 is 16 residues. CDR3 sequence (DNA): TGTGCCAGCAGCAAAGCAGGACAGAATTTAAACTATGGCTACACCTTC. Protein: CASSKAGQNLNYGYTF.

The chain uses TRBV5-4 and TRBJ2-1, with a possible D match to TRBD1 (5 bases). This CDR3 is built from 15 residues. Trimming left V 5 bases short and J 0 bases short, with 12 bases between. Germline loops: CDR1 SGHNT, CDR2 YYREEE (reference sequence). The CDR3 sequence: CASSPQGNSYNEQFF. The CDR3 region has the DNA TGTGCCAGCAGTCCTCAGGGAAACTCCTACAATGAGCAGTTCTTC.

This rearrangement joins TRBV3-1 (or the pseudogene TRBV3-2) to TRBJ2-2, with D perhaps TRBD1 (5 bases). Germline values: CDR1 LGHDT, CDR2 YNNKEL (reference sequence). Trimming left V 9 bases short and J 3 bases short, with 11 bases between. The CDR3 consists of 13 residues. CDR3 coding DNA: TGTGCCAGTAAGGTAGGGGACACCGGGGAGCTGTTTTTT. Translated, it gives CASKVGDTGELFF.

This clone was observed a handful of times. This chain connects TRBV6-4 to TRBJ1-2, with 8 bases aligning to TRBD1. The V gene end was trimmed by 5 bases and the J gene end by 5 bases; junction bases not matched to a gene: 7. CDR3 size: 14 residues. Germline V gene sequence: CDR1 MRHNA, CDR2 SNTAGT. The CDR3 loop reads CASSSRTGKYGYTF. In DNA form, the CDR3 reads TGTGCCAGCAGTAGTCGGACAGGGAAGTATGGCTACACCTTC.

The V and J genes are TRBV7-9 and TRBJ1-1; 7 bases map to TRBD1. Trimming at V came to 7 bases and at J to 2 bases, leaving 13 bases not matched to a gene. Germline V gene lookup returns CDR1 SEHNR and CDR2 FQNEAQ (reference sequence). This CDR3 comprises 16 residues. CDR3 residues: CASTNVRGQINTEAFF. The CDR3 DNA reads TGTGCCAGCACCAACGTCCGGGGACAGATAAACACTGAAGCTTTCTTT.

This clone was recorded only once. This chain connects TRBV27 to TRBJ1-2; D is perhaps TRBD1 (6 bases). The ends were cut back, 3 bases at V and 8 bases at J, with 22 bases in the middle. The CDR3 totals 16 residues. Germline V gene sequence: CDR1 MNHEY, CDR2 SMNVEV (reference sequence). CDR3 bases: TGTGCCAGCAGTTTCAAACCGGGAACAGGGCACGAAGGCTACACCTTC. Its protein product is CASSFKPGTGHEGYTF.

This chain joins TRBV6-5 and TRBJ1-4; possibly TRBD1 for D (5 bases). Trimming took 9 bases from V and 5 from J, leaving 13 bases between them. Germline CDR1 reads MNHEY; CDR2 reads SVGAGI. This CDR3 is 13 amino acids long. The CDR3 DNA follows: TGTGCCAGTGGGGGGAAGGAGAATGAAAAACTGTTTTTT. Its protein is CASGGKENEKLFF.

The V call is TRBV3-1 (or the pseudogene TRBV3-2), the J call TRBJ2-5; 7 bases are shared with TRBD2. CDR1 and CDR2 from the germline V gene are LGHDT and YNNKEL (reference sequence). This CDR3 comprises 17 residues. V gave up 4 bases and J gave up 5 bases; unmatched junction bases: 16. The chain's CDR3 is CASSPDPILAKRETQYF. Here the CDR3 DNA reads TGTGCCAGCAGCCCGGACCCCATACTAGCGAAGCGGGAGACCCAGTACTTC.

V is TRBV30 and J is TRBJ2-1; no definite D call. V gave up 3 bases and J gave up 3 bases, with 12 bases separating them. CDR1 GTSNPN and CDR2 SVGIG come from the germline V gene (reference sequence). This CDR3 contains 14 residues. The CDR3 sequence: CAWSGGANYNEQFF. Written as DNA, the CDR3 is TGTGCCTGGAGCGGCGGAGCGAACTACAATGAGCAGTTCTTC.

CDR3 sequence reads: CASSVLAAETQYF. Written as DNA, the CDR3 is TGTGCCAGCAGCGTCCTAGCGGCAGAGACCCAGTACTTC. This chain connects TRBV9 to TRBJ2-5, with 7 bases matching TRBD2. The J segment lost 4 bases and the V segment lost 2 bases, leaving 2 bases of the junction unmatched. Per germline, CDR1 SGDLS and CDR2 YYNGEE. CDR3 length: 13 residues.

The CDR3 spells CASRDRDNSPLHF. CDR3 DNA: TGTGCCAGTAGGGACAGGGATAATTCACCCCTCCACTTT. The rearrangement links TRBV19 to TRBJ1-6; 8 bases agree with TRBD1. The junction had 0 bases not matched to a gene; V was cut back by 6 bases and J by 5 bases. The CDR3 is made up of 13 amino acids. The germline V gene has CDR1 LNHDA and CDR2 SQIVND (reference sequence).

The rearrangement uses TRBV6-2 or TRBV6-3 and TRBJ1-1; 10 nucleotides align to TRBD1. The CDR3 is 15 amino acids. Germline V gene sequence: CDR1 MNHEY, CDR2 SVGEGT. Trimming at V came to 5 bases and at J to 9 bases, leaving 12 bases not matched to a gene. The CDR3 protein is CASSTETGTGEKAFF. The CDR3 coding sequence is TGTGCCAGCAGTACCGAGACCGGGACAGGGGAAAAAGCTTTCTTT.

The chain combines TRBV5-5 with TRBJ2-3, with TRBD2 matching 11 bases. Per germline, CDR1 SGHKS and CDR2 YYEKEE (reference sequence). J lost 0 bases, V lost 4 bases, and 1 base had no gene match. There are 15 residues in the CDR3. The CDR3 here is CASSGTSGSTDTQYF. The CDR3 nucleotides read TGTGCCAGCAGCGGGACTAGCGGAAGCACAGATACGCAGTATTTT.

The gene calls are TRBV5-1 and TRBJ2-3; 11 nucleotides match TRBD2. Germline V gene data show CDR1 as SGHRS and CDR2 as YFSETQ. V dropped 1 base and J dropped 2; count of bases not matched to a gene: 6. The CDR3 runs to 17 residues. CDR3 sequence: CASSLPYSGGDTDTQYF. CDR3 DNA: TGCGCCAGCAGCTTGCCCTATAGCGGGGGGGACACAGATACGCAGTATTTT.

J is TRBJ2-3 and V is TRBV5-4, with 12 bases lining up with TRBD2. The V segment lost 3 bases and the J segment 1 base; nucleotides outside the gene matches: 3. The CDR3 spans 16 residues. CDR1 is SGHNT and CDR2 is YYREEE in the germline V gene (reference sequence). The CDR3, as DNA: TGTGCCAGCAGCTCACTAGCGGGGGGACGCACAGATACGCAGTATTTT. Its translation is CASSSLAGGRTDTQYF.

The V call is TRBV5-1, the J call TRBJ2-2; 8 nucleotides line up with TRBD1. V shed 4 bases, J shed 3 bases, and the junction held 8 bases outside the gene matches. Per the germline V gene, CDR1 is SGHRS and CDR2 is YFSETQ. The length of the CDR3 is 16 residues. CDR3 in amino acids: CASSPPGQGYTGELFF. Written as DNA, the CDR3 is TGCGCCAGCAGCCCGCCCGGACAGGGTTACACCGGGGAGCTGTTTTTT. Complete variable domain (other parts from reference TRBV5-1 and TRBJ2-2): KAGVTQTPRYLIKTRGQQVTLSCSPISGHRSVSWYQQTPGQGLQFLFEYFSETQRNKGNFPGRFSGRQFSNSRSEMNVSTLELGDSALYLCASSPPGQGYTGELFFGEGSRLTVL.

CDR3 region: CAISKGLAGGAGANVLTF. The CDR3 DNA reads as TGTGCCATCAGTAAGGGACTAGCGGGGGGCGCCGGGGCCAACGTCCTGACTTTC. The V gene is TRBV10-3, the J gene TRBJ2-6, with 15 bases lining up with TRBD2. The CDR3 covers 18 residues. Germline V gene sequence: CDR1 ENHRY, CDR2 SYGVKD. V shed 5 bases, J shed 4 bases, and the junction held 6 bases outside the gene matches.

The CDR3 loop reads CASSDSGRGHGYTF. CDR3 DNA sequence: TGCGCCAGCAGTGATTCGGGCAGGGGACATGGCTACACCTTC. This chain links TRBV10-2 with TRBJ1-2, with D perhaps TRBD1 (6 bases). This CDR3 has 14 residues. Between the trimmed V and J ends, which lost 3 bases and 6 bases, there was a span of 14 bases. CDR1 is WSHSY and CDR2 is SAAADI in the germline V gene.

The chain combines TRBV6-5 with TRBJ1-1, with a possible D match to TRBD1 (6 bases). V was trimmed by 7 bases and J by 0 bases, leaving 12 bases between them. Germline CDR1 reads MNHEY; CDR2 reads SVGAGI. The CDR3 extends over 14 amino acids. CDR3 sequence (DNA): TGTGCCAGCATTATTGGACAGCTGAACACTGAAGCTTTCTTT. This sequence encodes CASIIGQLNTEAFF.

V gene TRBV4-1 combines with J gene TRBJ2-7; 9 bases map to TRBD1. Germline CDR1 reads MGHRA; CDR2 reads YSYEKL. The CDR3 extends over 15 amino acids. V was pared by 3 bases and J by 2 bases, with 5 bases of the junction left unmatched. The chain's CDR3 is CASSHAGTGPYEQYF. As DNA, the CDR3 is TGCGCCAGCAGCCACGCCGGGACAGGGCCCTACGAGCAGTACTTC.

The gene calls are TRBV5-6 and TRBJ1-4, with TRBD1 matching 8 bases. The CDR3 contains 15 residues. The V segment lost 4 bases and the J segment 0 bases; nucleotides outside the gene matches: 2. Germline V gives CDR1 SGHDT, CDR2 YYEEEE. The CDR3 DNA reads as TGTGCCAGCAGCCGACAGGGGTCAACTAATGAAAAACTGTTTTTT. Protein product: CASSRQGSTNEKLFF.

The chain links TRBV28 to TRBJ2-5; maybe TRBD1 (6 bases). CDR3 length: 15 amino acids. V lost 6 bases and J 2 bases, leaving 16 bases between the germline ends. CDR1 and CDR2 (germline): MDHEN, SYDVKM. The chain's CDR3 is CASSPLTGLQETQYF. The CDR3 coding sequence is TGTGCCAGCAGCCCACTGACAGGTTTACAAGAGACCCAGTACTTC.

The chain employs TRBV28 and TRBJ1-1; 8 positions agree with TRBD1. V trimming: 6 bases; J trimming: 1 base; junction bases outside the gene matches: 4. The CDR3 has 14 residues. Looked up from germline, CDR1 is MDHEN and CDR2 is SYDVKM. CDR3 DNA sequence: TGTGCCAGCAGGGCCGGGACAGGGAACACTGAAGCTTTCTTT. This encodes CASRAGTGNTEAFF.